This T cell receptor beta chain comes out of a study of regulatory T cells in long-lasting Graves disease. The study, taken as a whole, reports: Persistent disease preferred TRBV28, TRBJ1-2 and TRBJ2-5. New patients shared fewer public clonotypes (roughly 990) than persistent patients did (over 2,500).

Time point defined: newly diagnosed GD, antithyroid drugs for less than 3 months. The TCR library was made from RNA that had been extracted from PBMCs in TRIzol. V lost 3 bases to trimming and J lost 0 bases, with 16 bases between them. The CDR3 covers 17 residues. Arm-PCR of CDR3 regions and iRepertoire HTBI primers were the basis on which TCR beta libraries were built. In TCRdb, the multiplex PCR reads were re-called with MiXCR into one record per CDR3 protein. The table lists about 560,000 distinct CDR3 sequences, around 16% of them singletons. Many counts were recorded for this clonotype. The target antigen is unknown. These same records also appear under a second study, on T cells in Graves' hyperthyroidism and ophthalmopathy. That source notes: Initially, a first-round RT-PCR of the TCR CDR3 employed the HTBI primer set.

Sample: peripheral blood mononuclear cells (PBMCs), taken at new diagnosis, from a patient treated with antithyroid drugs. The receptor comes from a man aged 18 to 35 with Graves disease. The rearrangement joins TRBV12-3 or TRBV12-4 to TRBJ2-3; perhaps TRBD2 as D (7 bases). Here the CDR3 DNA reads TGTGCCAGCAGTTTGGGCCCCGGGGGGCGGAGCACAGATACGCAGTATTTT. Translated: CASSLGPGGRSTDTQYF.